What follows are 30 T cell receptor beta chains derived from one specimen sequenced in a study of blood T cell repertoires in COVID-19. Assay used: immunoSEQ multiplex PCR; TCRdb lists only in-frame clones, some missing. The sample has over 200,000 clones; around nine tenths are singletons. Source material: PBMCs or T cells enriched from blood (not recorded which). The receptors derive from a man aged 30 to 39 who had recovered from COVID-19.

The chain couples TRBV6-2 or TRBV6-3 to TRBJ2-7; D is unclear. There are 16 residues in the CDR3. Germline V CDR1 and CDR2: MNHEY, SVGEGT. Trimming removed 0 bases from V and 0 bases from J, with 12 bases in between. CDR3 loop: CASSYSRQKSSYEQYF. CDR3 nucleotides: TGTGCCAGCAGTTACTCGAGGCAGAAAAGCTCCTACGAGCAGTACTTC.

The chain uses TRBV19 and TRBJ2-7; 9 bases are shared with TRBD1. Unmatched junction bases numbered 10, after V lost 9 bases and J lost 4 bases. The CDR3 consists of 14 residues. Germline V gene lookup returns CDR1 LNHDA and CDR2 SQIVND (reference sequence). As DNA, the CDR3 is TGTGCCAGGCGGGACAGGGTAATAGGGTACGAGCAGTACTTC. Protein: CARRDRVIGYEQYF.

The chain carries TRBV27 and TRBJ1-6; a weak D match, TRBD1 (5 bases). Germline assignment: CDR1 MNHEY and CDR2 SMNVEV (reference sequence). The CDR3 is 15 amino acids. Between the trimmed V and J ends, which lost 3 bases and 5 bases, there was a span of 11 bases. The CDR3 DNA is TGTGCCAGCAGTTTCTCGGGGGTCCATAATTCACCCCTCCACTTT. Protein: CASSFSGVHNSPLHF.

The V and J genes are TRBV19 and TRBJ2-1, with 9 bases lining up with TRBD1. Germline CDR1 and CDR2: LNHDA and SQIVND (reference sequence). J lost 1 base, V lost 7 bases, and 5 bases had no gene match. The CDR3 totals 15 residues. The DNA for the CDR3 is TGTGCCAGTAAAAGGACAGGGGTGTCCTACAATGAGCAGTTCTTC. As protein: CASKRTGVSYNEQFF.

V and J are TRBV21-1 and TRBJ2-3; the listed D gene, TRBD2, was not tested against the DNA. TRBV21-1 is a known pseudogene. This CDR3 has 17 amino acids. CDR3 in amino acids: CASSIGTSGRSTDTQYF. The CDR3 nucleotides are TGTGCCAGCAGCATTGGGACTAGCGGGAGAAGCACAGATACGCAGTATTTT.

The V call is TRBV4-2, the J call TRBJ1-5, with 7 bases fitting TRBD1. This CDR3 contains 15 residues. J gave up 7 bases and V 2 bases, and 8 bases lay outside the gene matches. CDR1 is LGHNA, CDR2 YNFKEQ, per germline. CDR3 residues: CASSQWDRGGQPQHF. CDR3 nucleotide sequence: TGTGCCAGCAGCCAATGGGACAGAGGGGGGCAGCCCCAGCATTTT.

CDR3 amino acids: CASSQEPGTGNYGYTF. Written as DNA, the CDR3 is TGCGCCAGCAGCCAAGAGCCCGGGACAGGGAACTATGGCTACACCTTC. The chain uses TRBV4-3 and TRBJ1-2; the match to TRBD1 covers 9 bases. Germline CDR1 is LGHNA and CDR2 is YSLEER. The CDR3 loop spans 16 amino acids. Trimming removed 0 bases from V and 2 bases from J; junction bases left unmatched: 4.

The chain joins TRBV21-1 to TRBJ1-6; the table's TRBD1 call for D was not verified on the DNA. TRBV21-1 is a known pseudogene. This CDR3 has 16 residues. This CDR3 is CASIALGQERNSPLHF. The CDR3 nucleotides read TGTGCCAGCATCGCCCTAGGACAGGAAAGGAATTCACCCCTCCACTTT.

For this clone: Other nucleotide sequences from this sample produce the same CDR3. V gene TRBV6-5 combines with J gene TRBJ1-1, with D possibly being TRBD1 (5 bases). CDR3 length: 13 residues. Germline CDR1 and CDR2: MNHEY and SVGAGI. V was shortened by 4 bases and J by 3 bases, with 9 bases between the two germline ends. This CDR3 is CASSWGVDTEAFF. DNA for the CDR3: TGTGCCAGCAGTTGGGGGGTTGACACTGAAGCTTTCTTT.

The chain combines TRBV6-5 with TRBJ2-7; TRBD2 is a possible D gene (6 bases). Germline V gene sequence: CDR1 MNHEY, CDR2 SVGAGI. CDR3 size: 14 residues. The V gene lost 2 bases and the J gene lost 2 bases, with 10 bases spanning the gap. This CDR3 reads CASSYGGAPYEQYF. Written as DNA, the CDR3 is TGTGCCAGCAGTTACGGAGGGGCCCCCTACGAGCAGTACTTC.

The genes are TRBV4-1 and TRBJ2-7, with 7 bases matching TRBD1. V gave up 3 bases and J gave up 2 bases; unmatched junction bases: 4. Germline CDR1 is MGHRA and CDR2 is YSYEKL. The CDR3 loop spans 14 amino acids. The CDR3 reads CASSHRGLTYEQYF. CDR3 bases: TGCGCCAGCAGCCACAGGGGGTTAACCTACGAGCAGTACTTC.

The rearrangement links TRBV23-1 to TRBJ1-3; 7 bases match TRBD1. TRBV23-1 is treated as an ORF (open reading frame) with a function not yet certain. V was pared by 0 bases and J by 11 bases, with 10 bases of the junction left unmatched. This CDR3 contains 15 residues. CDR3 region: CASSQSGQPLSPIYF. Here the CDR3 DNA reads TGCGCCAGCAGTCAATCGGGACAGCCCCTTAGCCCCATATATTTT.

The chain carries TRBV29-1 and TRBJ2-7; perhaps TRBD2 as D (5 bases). The CDR3 has 12 residues. Germline V lookup: CDR1 SQVTM, CDR2 ANQGSEA. The V and J ends lost 3 bases and 6 bases respectively, with 12 bases between them. The CDR3 spells CSVEGKAGEQYF. CDR3 DNA sequence: TGCAGCGTTGAGGGAAAGGCGGGCGAGCAGTACTTC.

V is TRBV10-2 and J is TRBJ2-4; 11 bases are a match to TRBD2. V dropped 3 bases and J dropped 2; count of bases not matched to a gene: 6. The CDR3 length is 17 residues. Germline lookup yields CDR1 WSHSY and CDR2 SAAADI. CDR3 in DNA: TGCGCCAGCAGTGATTTTAGCGGGAGGGCCACCAAAAACATTCAGTACTTC. It specifies CASSDFSGRATKNIQYF.

A note on this clone: The same CDR3 can be traced to other DNA sequences in this sample. This chain joins TRBV28 and TRBJ1-4; D is ambiguous. The CDR3 sequence is 12 residues long. Germline CDR1 is MDHEN and CDR2 is SYDVKM. The V gene lost 3 bases and the J gene lost 8 bases, with 7 bases spanning the gap. CDR3: CASSFLREKLFF. In nucleotides, the CDR3 is TGTGCCAGCAGTTTTCTACGAGAAAAACTGTTTTTT.

The V call is TRBV12-5, the J call TRBJ1-1; D not certain. Germline V lookup: CDR1 LGHNT, CDR2 FRNRAP. The CDR3 loop spans 13 amino acids. V lost 2 bases and J lost 2, with 6 bases in between. CDR3 region: CASGLSTNTEAFF. For the CDR3, the DNA is TGTGCTAGTGGTTTGTCGACAAACACTGAAGCTTTCTTT. Full variable domain (rest looked up from reference TRBV12-5 and TRBJ1-1): DARVTQTPRHKVTEMGQEVTMRCQPILGHNTVFWYRQTMMQGLELLAYFRNRAPLDDSGMPKDRFSAEMPDATLATLKIQPSEPRDSAVYFCASGLSTNTEAFFGQGTRLTVV.

The V call is TRBV7-2, the J call TRBJ2-4, with D hard to call. The CDR3 spans 15 residues. The V gene lost 3 bases and the J gene lost 0 bases, with 9 bases spanning the gap. Germline assignment: CDR1 SGHTA and CDR2 FQGNSA. The CDR3 nucleotides read TGTGCCAGCAGCTTGGCCAGATTAGCCAAAAACATTCAGTACTTC. Its translation is CASSLARLAKNIQYF. Together with reference TRBV7-2 and TRBJ2-4, the CDR3 gives the full variable domain: GAGVSQSPSNKVTEKGKDVELRCDPISGHTALYWYRQSLGQGLEFLIYFQGNSAPDKSGLPSDRFSAERTGGSVSTLTIQRTQQEDSAVYLCASSLARLAKNIQYFGAGTRLSVL.

The chain is built from TRBV11-3 and TRBJ1-1, with 9 positions matching TRBD1. CDR3 length equals 13 residues. Germline assignment: CDR1 SGHNT and CDR2 YENEEA. Losses at the gene ends were 5 bases for V and 3 bases for J; bases not matched to a gene: 1. CDR3 DNA: TGTGCCAGCAGCCGACAGGGGGACACTGAAGCTTTCTTT. It yields the protein CASSRQGDTEAFF.

The gene calls are TRBV27 and TRBJ2-7, with D possibly being TRBD1 (5 bases). The CDR3 runs to 13 residues. V lost 2 bases to trimming and J lost 3 bases, with 8 bases between them. Germline CDR1 reads MNHEY; CDR2 reads SMNVEV (reference sequence). For the CDR3, the DNA is TGTGCCAGCAGTTTAGGGGCATACTACGAGCAGTACTTC. It encodes CASSLGAYYEQYF.

The V call is TRBV27, the J call TRBJ2-1; maybe TRBD1 (5 bases). From germline, CDR1 is MNHEY and CDR2 SMNVEV (reference sequence). Trimming took 5 bases from V and 6 from J, leaving 23 bases between them. CDR3 length: 17 amino acids. CDR3 region: CASSPSPLTVSANEQFF. The CDR3 region has the DNA TGTGCCAGCAGTCCCTCCCCCTTGACAGTTTCGGCCAATGAGCAGTTCTTC.

The rearrangement joins TRBV28 to TRBJ2-4; possible D gene TRBD1, 5 bases. CDR3 length equals 14 residues. V was cut by 2 bases and J by 4 bases, with 9 bases left in between. Germline assignment: CDR1 MDHEN and CDR2 SYDVKM. The CDR3 DNA reads as TGTGCCAGCAGTTTACAGGGCAAGAAAAACATTCAGTACTTC. It specifies CASSLQGKKNIQYF.

This sequence joins TRBV3-1 (or the pseudogene TRBV3-2) and TRBJ2-7, with 11 positions matching TRBD2. CDR1 and CDR2 (germline): LGHDT, YNNKEL (reference sequence). V lost 1 base and J lost 7; bases outside the gene matches: 9. The CDR3 spans 16 residues. The CDR3 here is CASSQGSLAGGREQYF. In nucleotides, the CDR3 is TGTGCCAGCAGCCAAGGTTCGTTAGCGGGGGGGAGAGAGCAGTACTTC.

This chain links TRBV28 with TRBJ1-6; TRBD1 aligns across 10 bases. Germline assignment: CDR1 MDHEN and CDR2 SYDVKM. V dropped 6 bases and J dropped 10; count of bases not matched to a gene: 6. The CDR3 totals 14 residues. Written as DNA, the CDR3 is TGTGCCAGCAGCCCAGGGACAGGGGAATCACCCCTCCACTTT. Residues: CASSPGTGESPLHF.

The chain links TRBV19 to TRBJ1-1; D is perhaps TRBD1 (6 bases). There are 14 residues in the CDR3. Germline V gene lookup returns CDR1 LNHDA and CDR2 SQIVND (reference sequence). Trimming cost V 3 bases and J 3 bases, with 11 bases left between them. CDR3 sequence (DNA): TGTGCCAGTAGTATCAGGGGTGAAGACACTGAAGCTTTCTTT. Protein product: CASSIRGEDTEAFF.

This clone was seen a handful of times. This chain links TRBV29-1 with TRBJ1-3; D is uncertain. CDR1 and CDR2 (germline): SQVTM, ANQGSEA. The V and J ends lost 4 bases and 0 bases respectively, with 4 bases between them. The CDR3 length is 12 residues. The CDR3 region is CSVASSGNTIYF. In DNA form, the CDR3 reads TGCAGCGTTGCCTCCTCTGGAAACACCATATATTTT.

The CDR3 here is CASSFSQEGYTF. The DNA for the CDR3 is TGTGCCAGCAGCTTTAGTCAGGAAGGCTACACCTTC. The chain has TRBV7-2 and TRBJ1-2; unclear D gene. With 3 bases removed from V and 8 bases from J, the gap between germline ends came to 10 bases. The CDR3 runs 12 residues. Germline CDR1 SGHTA, CDR2 FQGNSA.

The chain links TRBV19 to TRBJ2-1; 7 nucleotides line up with TRBD1. This CDR3 contains 16 residues. The germline V gene has CDR1 LNHDA and CDR2 SQIVND (reference sequence). With 1 base clipped from V and 4 bases from J, the junction kept 7 bases outside the gene matches. CDR3 nucleotides: TGTGCCAGTAGTATAGGGGGACAGACAGTTTACAATGAGCAGTTCTTC. Amino acids: CASSIGGQTVYNEQFF.

V usage is TRBV24-1 and J usage is TRBJ1-5; TRBD1 agrees at 8 bases. This CDR3 is 16 amino acids long. With V trimmed by 4 bases and J by 4 bases, 8 bases remained unmatched. Per germline, CDR1 KGHDR and CDR2 SFDVKD. The DNA for the CDR3 is TGTGCCACCAGTGACATCGACAGGGGCTTTAATCAGCCCCAGCATTTT. Translation: CATSDIDRGFNQPQHF.

The chain employs TRBV6-5 and TRBJ1-4; no firm D call. The CDR3 contains 14 residues. Trimming left V 0 bases short and J 10 bases short, with 12 bases between. Germline V lookup: CDR1 MNHEY, CDR2 SVGAGI. The CDR3 DNA sequence: TGTGCCAGCAGTTACTCGAATTTTGGAGGAAAACTGTTTTTT. Its translation is CASSYSNFGGKLFF.

The gene calls are TRBV30 and TRBJ2-7; TRBD2 matches 12 bases. V was clipped by 2 bases and J by 12 bases; unmatched bases: 5. This CDR3 has 12 residues. Per germline, CDR1 GTSNPN and CDR2 SVGIG (reference sequence). The CDR3 sequence: CAWSTGLAGSYF. The CDR3 bases are TGTGCCTGGAGTACCGGACTAGCGGGATCGTACTTC. Together with reference TRBV30 and TRBJ2-7, the CDR3 gives the full variable domain: SQTIHQWPATLVQPVGSPLSLECTVEGTSNPNLYWYRQAAGRGLQLLFYSVGIGQISSEVPQNLSASRPQDRQFILSSKKLLLSDSGFYLCAWSTGLAGSYFGPGTRLTVT.